The 17 T cell receptor beta chains presented below share a single source sample, sequenced in a study of cytomegalovirus exposure and HLA in healthy donors (TCRdb year 2017). Library construction relied on the immunoSEQ multiplex PCR assay. For the multiplex PCR, a mixture combining 60 forward primers for TCR Vbeta segments and 13 reverse primers for TCR Jbeta segments was used. The immuneACCESS repertoire file appears here via TCRdb, limited to in-frame rearrangements. These files lack a portion of the clones; in checked studies, under half of the deficit traces to unresolved V genes, and the cause of the others is not known. The sample profile shows about 130,000 clones; around 85% of them were found once. The ten largest account for roughly 1.7% of the sample. Material: PBMCs. The receptors shown here come from a boy younger than 18 in good health and CMV-seronegative.

This clone was counted a single time. The gene calls are TRBV9 and TRBJ2-2; tentative D call: TRBD2 (7 bases). From germline, CDR1 is SGDLS and CDR2 YYNGEE. The CDR3 consists of 16 residues. V was shortened by 0 bases and J by 4 bases, with 13 bases between the two germline ends. The CDR3 reads CASSVEGGALTGELFF. The CDR3 nucleotides read TGTGCCAGCAGCGTAGAAGGGGGGGCCCTCACCGGGGAGCTGTTTTTT.

V usage is TRBV5-1 and J usage is TRBJ2-1, with TRBD2 identical over 14 bases. This CDR3 comprises 18 residues. Germline V gives CDR1 SGHRS, CDR2 YFSETQ. J gave up 10 bases and V 0 bases, and 12 bases lay outside the gene matches. CDR3 sequence: CASSLGTEGLAGVVEQFF. CDR3 in DNA: TGCGCCAGCAGCTTGGGGACTGAGGGACTAGCGGGAGTAGTCGAGCAGTTCTTC.

The CDR3 sequence: CASSTGEATGELFF. In DNA form, the CDR3 reads TGTGCCAGCAGTACAGGGGAGGCCACCGGGGAGCTGTTTTTT. The V call is TRBV25-1, the J call TRBJ2-2; possible D gene TRBD1, 7 bases. Germline loops: CDR1 MGHDK, CDR2 SYGVNS. The CDR3 covers 14 residues. V lost 5 bases to trimming and J lost 4 bases, with 11 bases between them.

The chain combines TRBV18 with TRBJ2-7; 9 bases map to TRBD1. CDR3 size: 17 residues. The germline gives CDR1 KGHSH, CDR2 LQKENI. The V and J ends lost 2 bases and 2 bases, in that order; junction bases with no gene match: 10. CDR3 sequence: CASSPLTPGTGPYEQYF. CDR3 DNA: TGTGCCAGCTCACCATTAACCCCCGGGACAGGGCCCTACGAGCAGTACTTC.

This chain uses TRBV12-5 with TRBJ2-5; D is perhaps TRBD2 (6 bases). The germline CDR1 and CDR2 sequences are LGHNT and FRNRAP. With 2 bases removed from V and 5 bases from J, the gap between germline ends came to 12 bases. The CDR3 extends over 14 amino acids. Written as DNA, the CDR3 is TGTGCTAGTGGTTTGTCGGGGGAATGGGAGACCCAGTACTTC. Protein sequence: CASGLSGEWETQYF.

For the CDR3, the DNA is TGTGCCAGCAGTGTCTACCGGGAAGATGAGCAGTTCTTC. It is translated as CASSVYREDEQFF. The chain recombines TRBV2 with TRBJ2-1; TRBD2 is a possible D gene (5 bases). CDR1 is SNHLY and CDR2 is FYNNEI in the germline V gene. The CDR3 extends over 13 amino acids. The V gene lost 4 bases and the J gene lost 8 bases, with 12 bases spanning the gap.

CDR3 DNA sequence: TGTGCCAGCAGCTTGGGGCAGGGGTCAGAAACCTACGAGCAGTACTTC. It yields the protein CASSLGQGSETYEQYF. This chain links TRBV5-6 with TRBJ2-7, with D maybe TRBD1 (6 bases). The CDR3 contains 16 residues. Germline CDR1 reads SGHDT; CDR2 reads YYEEEE. The V end was cut by 0 bases, the J end by 2 bases, with 15 bases between.

The genes are TRBV27 and TRBJ2-7; 7 bases align to TRBD1. CDR1 and CDR2 from the germline V gene are MNHEY and SMNVEV (reference sequence). There are 15 residues in the CDR3. With 0 bases clipped from V and 4 bases from J, the junction kept 6 bases outside the gene matches. The CDR3 here is CASSLSGQLGYEQYF. CDR3 bases: TGTGCCAGCAGTTTATCGGGACAGCTTGGTTACGAGCAGTACTTC.

V is TRBV7-9 and J is TRBJ1-1; 7 bases fit TRBD1. J was trimmed by 1 base and V by 1 base; bases with no gene match: 0. There are 14 residues in the CDR3. Germline lookup yields CDR1 SEHNR and CDR2 FQNEAQ (reference sequence). This CDR3 reads CASSLGQGNTEAFF. The CDR3 DNA sequence: TGTGCCAGCAGCTTAGGACAGGGGAACACTGAAGCTTTCTTT.

V and J are TRBV10-2 and TRBJ2-5; 9 bases map to TRBD2. Trimming cost V 3 bases and J 5 bases; bases outside gene matches: 7. Germline CDR1 WSHSY, CDR2 SAAADI. The CDR3 has 15 residues. The CDR3: CASSEIAGEGETQYF. In nucleotides, the CDR3 is TGCGCCAGCAGTGAAATAGCGGGGGAGGGGGAGACCCAGTACTTC.

This clone was observed once. The chain uses TRBV29-1 and TRBJ2-2; weak D call: TRBD1 (7 bases). Germline V lookup: CDR1 SQVTM, CDR2 ANQGSEA. The CDR3 sequence is 14 residues long. The V end was cut by 6 bases, the J end by 0 bases, with 11 bases between. CDR3 in DNA: TGCAGCGTGGAGGGGGCCTCGAACACCGGGGAGCTGTTTTTT. It translates to CSVEGASNTGELFF.

V gene TRBV5-1 combines with J gene TRBJ2-1; D is perhaps TRBD1 (6 bases). Germline assignment: CDR1 SGHRS and CDR2 YFSETQ. The CDR3 has 16 residues. Trimming left V 0 bases short and J 0 bases short, with 10 bases between. The CDR3 DNA reads TGCGCCAGCAGCTTGGGTCAGGGGCCCTCCTACAATGAGCAGTTCTTC. It translates to CASSLGQGPSYNEQFF.

The chain recombines TRBV19 with TRBJ1-1; perhaps TRBD1 as D (5 bases). The CDR3 is 16 amino acids. V lost 1 base to trimming and J lost 1 base, with 13 bases between them. Germline V gene data show CDR1 as LNHDA and CDR2 as SQIVND (reference sequence). CDR3 in DNA: TGTGCCAGTAGTATAGTCGGACGGGGGGGGAACACTGAAGCTTTCTTT. Protein sequence: CASSIVGRGGNTEAFF.

This chain joins TRBV6-1 and TRBJ2-5, with 7 bases lining up with TRBD1. This CDR3 has 14 residues. Germline V CDR1 and CDR2: MNHNS, SASEGT. Germline trimming cut 5 bases from V and 5 bases from J; bases unmatched to any gene: 8. This CDR3 is CASSTRTGIETQYF. The CDR3 nucleotides are TGTGCCAGCAGTACGCGGACAGGAATCGAGACCCAGTACTTC.

This chain links TRBV18 with TRBJ1-2, with D possibly TRBD1 on 5 matching bases. V was clipped by 2 bases and J by 4 bases, with 8 bases between them. This CDR3 has 13 residues. The germline CDR1 and CDR2 sequences are KGHSH and LQKENI. The CDR3 bases are TGTGCCAGCTCACCAGGGGCCGGCTATGGCTACACCTTC. It is translated as CASSPGAGYGYTF.

This clone has just one count. The V gene is TRBV19, the J gene TRBJ1-4; 8 bases are shared with TRBD1. The CDR3 covers 15 residues. Germline V gene sequence: CDR1 LNHDA, CDR2 SQIVND (reference sequence). Trimming took 6 bases from V and 3 from J; bases not matched to a gene: 6. CDR3 DNA: TGTGCCAGTAGAAGACAGGGGAGTGCTAATGAAAAACTGTTTTTT. Its translation: CASRRQGSANEKLFF.

The rearrangement joins TRBV7-2 to TRBJ2-5, with a possible D match to TRBD2 (6 bases). The germline V gene encodes CDR1 SGHTA and CDR2 FQGNSA. The CDR3 length is 14 residues. Trimming shortened V by 4 bases and J by 3 bases, and 12 bases separated the two germline ends. CDR3: CASSSWVAEETQYF. The CDR3 DNA sequence: TGTGCCAGCAGCTCTTGGGTAGCGGAAGAGACCCAGTACTTC.